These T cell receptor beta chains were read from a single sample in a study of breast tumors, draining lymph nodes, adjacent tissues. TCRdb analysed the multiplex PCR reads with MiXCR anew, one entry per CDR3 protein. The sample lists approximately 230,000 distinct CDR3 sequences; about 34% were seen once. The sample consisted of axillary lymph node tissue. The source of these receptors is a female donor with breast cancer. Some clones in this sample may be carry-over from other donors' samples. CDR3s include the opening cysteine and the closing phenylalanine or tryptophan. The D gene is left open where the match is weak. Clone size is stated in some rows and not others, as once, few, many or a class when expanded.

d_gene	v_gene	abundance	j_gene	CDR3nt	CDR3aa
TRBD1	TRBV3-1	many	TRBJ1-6	TGTGCCAGCAGCCCTCCCGAGGACAGGGTCGGCGATAATTCACCCCTCCACTTT	CASSPPEDRVGDNSPLHF
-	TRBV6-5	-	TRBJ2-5	TGTGCCGGGCTGGGGCCGTGGACCCAGTACTTC	CAGLGPWTQYF
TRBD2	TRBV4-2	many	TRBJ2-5	TGTGCCAGCAGCCAAGATCGGGAGGTAGCGGGAGTTCCAGAGACCCAGTACTTC	CASSQDREVAGVPETQYF
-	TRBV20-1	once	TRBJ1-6	TGCAGTGCAAAAGATCTAGCGGATAATTCACCCCTCCACTTT	CSAKDLADNSPLHF
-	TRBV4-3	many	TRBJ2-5	TGCGCCAGCAGCCAAAATGGGTCCTCGTCTGGCCGGTTTGACCAAGAGACCCAGTACTTC	CASSQNGSSSGRFDQETQYF
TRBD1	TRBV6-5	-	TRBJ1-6	TGTGCCAGCAGTCACACGCGGACAGGGGGCGTCTCACCCCTCCACTTT	CASSHTRTGGVSPLHF
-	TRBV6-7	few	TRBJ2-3	TGTGCCAGCAGTTGTTATTCGGGGGAGCACACAGATACGCAGTATTTT	CASSCYSGEHTDTQYF
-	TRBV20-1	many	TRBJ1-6	TGCAGTGCTAGAGAAACGGGAGCGACACCCCTCCACTTT	CSARETGATPLHF
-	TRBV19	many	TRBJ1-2	TGTGCCAGTAGATTAGGTGGACGTGAAAACTATGGCTACACCTTC	CASRLGGRENYGYTF
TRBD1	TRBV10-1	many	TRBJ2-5	TGCGCCAGCAGCAGCGGACAGGGCGAATGGGAGACCCAGTACTTC	CASSSGQGEWETQYF
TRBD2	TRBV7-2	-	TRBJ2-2	TGTGCCAGCAGCTTCCTTATGTCCCTCGGGCGGGGGGGGACAGATACCGGGGAGCTGTTTTTT	CASSFLMSLGRGGTDTGELFF
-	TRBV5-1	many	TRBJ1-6	TGCGCCAGCACGGACTCCTATAATTCACCCCTCCACTTT	CASTDSYNSPLHF
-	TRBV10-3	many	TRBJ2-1	TGTGCCATCAGTGCCGACAATGAGCAGCTCTTC	CAISADNEQLF
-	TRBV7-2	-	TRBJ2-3	TGTGCCAGCAGCTCCTCCCTAGCGAGGGATACGCAGTATTTT	CASSSSLARDTQYF
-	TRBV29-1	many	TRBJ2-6	TGCAGCGTTAACGAATGGGGAAGTGGGGCCAACGTCCTGACTTTC	CSVNEWGSGANVLTF
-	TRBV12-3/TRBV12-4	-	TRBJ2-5	TGTGCCAGCAGTTTAGCTCGGATTCAAGAGACCCAGTACTTC	CASSLARIQETQYF
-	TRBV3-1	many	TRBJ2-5	TGTGCCAGCAGCTGGACAGAGAAAGAGACCCAGTACTTC	CASSWTEKETQYF
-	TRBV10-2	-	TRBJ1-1	TGTGCCAGCAGCCCGGGTGGAAACACTGAAGCTTTCTTT	CASSPGGNTEAFF
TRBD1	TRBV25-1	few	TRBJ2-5	TGTGCCAGCAGTGAGGGACAGGGTCTTCAAGAGACCCAGTACTTC	CASSEGQGLQETQYF
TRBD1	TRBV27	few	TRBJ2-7	TGTGCCAGCGGGACAGCCTACGAGCAGTACTTC	CASGTAYEQYF
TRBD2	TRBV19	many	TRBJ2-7	TGTGCCAGTAGATCCAGCGGGCAGCGGGAGGGCGGCGAGCAGTACTTC	CASRSSGQREGGEQYF
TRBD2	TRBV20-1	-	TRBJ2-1	TGCAGTGCGCGGACTAGCGGGGGAAAACTCAATGAGCAGTTCTTC	CSARTSGGKLNEQFF
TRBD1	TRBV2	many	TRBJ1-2	TGTGCCAGCAGGAGGGACAGGGATGGCTACACCTTC	CASRRDRDGYTF
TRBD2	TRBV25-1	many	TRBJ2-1	TGTGTCTCCGTGACTAGCGGAAACAATGAGCAGTTCTTC	CVSVTSGNNEQFF
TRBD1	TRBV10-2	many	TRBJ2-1	TGCGCCAGCAGTTTAACAGGGGGAAGTATTAATGAGCAGTTCTTC	CASSLTGGSINEQFF
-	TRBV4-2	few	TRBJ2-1	TGTGCCAGCAGCCAAGGATCAGGGGTCGATGAGCAGTTCTTC	CASSQGSGVDEQFF
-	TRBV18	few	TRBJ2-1	TGTGCCAGCTCACCACGGATCCGGGACGATAACAATGAGCAGTTCTTC	CASSPRIRDDNNEQFF
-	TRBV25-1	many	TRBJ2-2	TGTGCCAGCAGCCAAACAGGGATCGGGGAGCTGTTTTTT	CASSQTGIGELFF
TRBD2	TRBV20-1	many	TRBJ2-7	TGCAGTGCTGAGCGGGAGGGCCGATACGAGCAGTACTTC	CSAEREGRYEQYF
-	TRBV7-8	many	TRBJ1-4	TGTGCCAGCAGCTTAGGGCCGAATGAAAAACTGTTTTTT	CASSLGPNEKLFF
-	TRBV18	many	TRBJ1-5	TGTGCCAGCTCACCACCTTCAGGGGTGAGCAATCAGCCCCAGCATTTT	CASSPPSGVSNQPQHF
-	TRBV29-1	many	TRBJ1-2	TGCAGCGTTGTGCACCCGGGGTCGACTAACTATGGCTACACCTTC	CSVVHPGSTNYGYTF
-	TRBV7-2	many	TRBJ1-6	TGTGCCAGCAGGCTCACGATAGGGACTAATTCACCCCTCCACTTT	CASRLTIGTNSPLHF
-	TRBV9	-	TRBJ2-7	TGTGCCAGCAGCTTGGAAGCAGGGAAGTCCTACGAGCCGTACTTC	CASSLEAGKSYEPYF
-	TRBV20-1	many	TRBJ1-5	TGCAGTGTTAGAACAGCCGCGGCGAATCAGCCCCAGCATTTT	CSVRTAAANQPQHF
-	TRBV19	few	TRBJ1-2	TGTGCCAGTAGTATAGATCGGGGCAGGTCAAACTATGGCTACACCTTC	CASSIDRGRSNYGYTF
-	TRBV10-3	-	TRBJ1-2	TGTGCCATCAGTGAGGGGCAGGGAACCTATGGCTACACCTTC	CAISEGQGTYGYTF
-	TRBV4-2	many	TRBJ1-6	TGTGCCAGCAGCCAGGTGGATGAATCACCCCTCCACTTT	CASSQVDESPLHF
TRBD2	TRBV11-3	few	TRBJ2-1	TGTGCCAGCAGCTTCGGGGGAACTAGCGGGGGGTCGAGGGTTGAGCAGTTCTTC	CASSFGGTSGGSRVEQFF
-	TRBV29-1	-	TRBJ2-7	TGCAGCGTTGAAGCGGGGAGCTCCTACGAGCAGTACTTC	CSVEAGSSYEQYF
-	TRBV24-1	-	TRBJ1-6	TGTGCCACCAGTGCACACAATAATTCACCCCTCCACTTT	CATSAHNNSPLHF
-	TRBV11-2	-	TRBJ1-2	TGTGCCAGCAGCTTTGAAGCGGGACCGAGTCTTAACTATGGCTACACCTTC	CASSFEAGPSLNYGYTF
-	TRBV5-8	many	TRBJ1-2	TGTGCCAGCAGCTTGAACGGGAAATATGGCTACACCTTC	CASSLNGKYGYTF
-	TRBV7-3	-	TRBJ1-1	TGTGCCAGCAGCTTACTTCAGGGGAGCACTGAAGCTTTCTTT	CASSLLQGSTEAFF
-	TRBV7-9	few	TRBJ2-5	TGTGCCAGCAGCTTCCTCTATGGTCTGGAGACCCAGTACTTC	CASSFLYGLETQYF
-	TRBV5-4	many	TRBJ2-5	TGTGCCAGCAGCATCGGACAGAGCCAAGAGACCCAGTACTTC	CASSIGQSQETQYF
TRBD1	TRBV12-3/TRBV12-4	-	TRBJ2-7	TGTGCCAGCAGTGGACAGGGGGCCGACGAGCAGTACTTC	CASSGQGADEQYF
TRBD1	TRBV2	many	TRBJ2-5	TGTGCCAGCACCGCCGGACAGGTACAAGAGACCCAGTACTTC	CASTAGQVQETQYF